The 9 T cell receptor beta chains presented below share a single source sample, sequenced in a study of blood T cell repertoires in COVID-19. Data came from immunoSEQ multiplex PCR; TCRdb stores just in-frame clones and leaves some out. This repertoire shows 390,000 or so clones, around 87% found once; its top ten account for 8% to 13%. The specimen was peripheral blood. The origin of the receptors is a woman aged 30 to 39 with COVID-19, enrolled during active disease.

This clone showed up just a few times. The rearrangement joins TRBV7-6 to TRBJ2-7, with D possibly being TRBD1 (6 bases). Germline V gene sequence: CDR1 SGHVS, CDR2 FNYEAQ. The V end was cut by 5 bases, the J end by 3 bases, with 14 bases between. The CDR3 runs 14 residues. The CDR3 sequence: CASSPTDRYYEQYF. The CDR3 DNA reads TGTGCCAGCAGCCCCACGGACAGATACTACGAGCAGTACTTC.

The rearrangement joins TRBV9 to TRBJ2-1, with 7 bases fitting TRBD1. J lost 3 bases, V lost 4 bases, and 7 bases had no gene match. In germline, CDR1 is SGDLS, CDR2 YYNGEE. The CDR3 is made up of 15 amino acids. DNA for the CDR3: TGTGCCAGCAGCCCAAGGGACAGTTTCTACAATGAGCAGTTCTTC. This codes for CASSPRDSFYNEQFF.

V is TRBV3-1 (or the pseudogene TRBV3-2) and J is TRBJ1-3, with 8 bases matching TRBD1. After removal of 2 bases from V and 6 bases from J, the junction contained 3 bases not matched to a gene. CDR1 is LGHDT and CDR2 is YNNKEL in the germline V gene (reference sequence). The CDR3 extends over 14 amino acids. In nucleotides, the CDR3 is TGTGCCAGCAGCCAATCAGGGGGCGCAAACACCATATATTTT. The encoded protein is CASSQSGGANTIYF.

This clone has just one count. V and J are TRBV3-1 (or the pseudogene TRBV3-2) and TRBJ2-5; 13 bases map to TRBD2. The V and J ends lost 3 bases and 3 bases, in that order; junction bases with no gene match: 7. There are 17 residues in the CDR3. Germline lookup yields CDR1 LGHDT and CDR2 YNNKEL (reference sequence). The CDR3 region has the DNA TGTGCCAGCAGCCAGGGGACTAGCGGGAACCCGGAAGAGACCCAGTACTTC. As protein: CASSQGTSGNPEETQYF.

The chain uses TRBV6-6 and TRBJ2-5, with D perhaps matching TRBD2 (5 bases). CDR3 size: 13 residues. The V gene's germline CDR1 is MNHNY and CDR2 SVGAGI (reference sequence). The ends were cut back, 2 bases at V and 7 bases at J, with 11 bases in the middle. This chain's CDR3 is CASSYQTGWTQYF. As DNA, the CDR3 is TGTGCCAGCAGTTACCAGACGGGGTGGACCCAGTACTTC.

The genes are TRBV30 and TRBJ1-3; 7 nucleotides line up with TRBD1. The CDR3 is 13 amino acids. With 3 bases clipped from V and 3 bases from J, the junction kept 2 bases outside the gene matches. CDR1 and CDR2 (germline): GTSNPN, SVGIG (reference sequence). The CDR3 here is CAWRTGLGNTIYF. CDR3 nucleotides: TGTGCCTGGAGGACAGGGCTTGGAAACACCATATATTTT.

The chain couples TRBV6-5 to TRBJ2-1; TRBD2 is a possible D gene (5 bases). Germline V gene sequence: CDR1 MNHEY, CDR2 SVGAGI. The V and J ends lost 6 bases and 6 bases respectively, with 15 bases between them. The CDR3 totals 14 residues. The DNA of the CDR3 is TGTGCCAGCAGCCGTACTACTAGGACCAATGAGCAGTTCTTC. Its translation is CASSRTTRTNEQFF.

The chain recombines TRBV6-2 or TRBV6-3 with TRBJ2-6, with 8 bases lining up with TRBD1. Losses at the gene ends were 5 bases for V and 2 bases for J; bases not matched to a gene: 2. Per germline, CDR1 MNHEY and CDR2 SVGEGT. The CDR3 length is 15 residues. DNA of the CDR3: TGTGCCAGCAGTAAGGGACAGGCTGGGGCCAACGTCCTGACTTTC. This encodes CASSKGQAGANVLTF.

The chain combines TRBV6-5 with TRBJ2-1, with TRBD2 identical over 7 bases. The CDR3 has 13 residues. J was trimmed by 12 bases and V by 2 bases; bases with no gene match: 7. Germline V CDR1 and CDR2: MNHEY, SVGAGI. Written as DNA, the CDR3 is TGTGCCAGCAGTTACGGCGGGAGTGGTGTGCAGTTCTTC. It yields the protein CASSYGGSGVQFF.